This T cell receptor beta chain was captured by sequencing in a study of T-cell reconstitution after alpha-beta-depleted transplantation in children. Germline CDR1 is SGHDT and CDR2 is YYEEEE. The V end lost 1 base, the J end lost 6 bases, and 13 bases lay between the germline ends. This CDR3 is built from 14 residues. Study-wide findings and caveats: The study reportedly traced alpha-beta T cells about two months after transplant to several hundred expanded graft clones.

Turning to this clonotype: The target antigen is unknown.

During its preparation, the TCRbeta library received unique molecular identifiers. MiXCR was run by TCRdb on the PCR reads, yielding one entry per CDR3 protein. Of hundreds of thousands of distinct CDR3 sequences listed, 8.4% are singletons. The sequencing used PBMCs, mostly from graft donor cells, collected 360 days after TCRalphabeta/CD19-depleted stem cell transplant. This sequence joins TRBV5-6 and TRBJ1-2, with D possibly being TRBD1 (6 bases). This receptor was identified in a male patient aged 2 to 10 who had a stem cell transplant for acute myeloid leukemia, so the T cells may come from the graft donor. This CDR3 is CASSLWDIHHGYTF. The CDR3 DNA follows: TGTGCCAGCAGCTTGTGGGACATTCACCATGGCTACACCTTC.